This TCR beta chain was sequenced in a study of shared clonotypes between healthy human individuals. Background on the study: Serving as donors were two women and three men, whose ages spanned 18 to 49. Study conclusions and caveats: Non-shared clonotypes showed lower generation probabilities than clonotypes common to all four donors.

As processed by the authors: Junction-only sequences without quality scores were provided by ImmunoSEQ, so filtering was different. Assay: immunoSEQ multiplex PCR; the TCRdb copy retains only in-frame clones and omits some. V and J calls and clone size are as listed in that table; D and trimming were resolved from the DNA. The sample records around 1 million clones, more than 75% being singletons. About this clone itself: Its antigen is unidentified.

The study separated CD4+ cells into CD45RA+ naive and CD45RA-negative memory subsets. The CDR3 extends over 15 amino acids. Germline loops: CDR1 SGHTA, CDR2 FQGNSA. Trimming took 5 bases from V and 6 from J; bases not matched to a gene: 10. Sequencing was performed on memory CD4+ T cells sorted from blood. Subset here: CD45RA-negative fraction. The V call is TRBV7-2, the J call TRBJ2-7; 10 nucleotides align to TRBD2. The receptor was isolated from a man aged 18 to 29 in good health. The CDR3 region has the DNA TGTGCCAGCAGCACCACTAGCGGGGTTTTTTTCGAGCAGTACTTC. Amino acid sequence: CASSTTSGVFFEQYF.